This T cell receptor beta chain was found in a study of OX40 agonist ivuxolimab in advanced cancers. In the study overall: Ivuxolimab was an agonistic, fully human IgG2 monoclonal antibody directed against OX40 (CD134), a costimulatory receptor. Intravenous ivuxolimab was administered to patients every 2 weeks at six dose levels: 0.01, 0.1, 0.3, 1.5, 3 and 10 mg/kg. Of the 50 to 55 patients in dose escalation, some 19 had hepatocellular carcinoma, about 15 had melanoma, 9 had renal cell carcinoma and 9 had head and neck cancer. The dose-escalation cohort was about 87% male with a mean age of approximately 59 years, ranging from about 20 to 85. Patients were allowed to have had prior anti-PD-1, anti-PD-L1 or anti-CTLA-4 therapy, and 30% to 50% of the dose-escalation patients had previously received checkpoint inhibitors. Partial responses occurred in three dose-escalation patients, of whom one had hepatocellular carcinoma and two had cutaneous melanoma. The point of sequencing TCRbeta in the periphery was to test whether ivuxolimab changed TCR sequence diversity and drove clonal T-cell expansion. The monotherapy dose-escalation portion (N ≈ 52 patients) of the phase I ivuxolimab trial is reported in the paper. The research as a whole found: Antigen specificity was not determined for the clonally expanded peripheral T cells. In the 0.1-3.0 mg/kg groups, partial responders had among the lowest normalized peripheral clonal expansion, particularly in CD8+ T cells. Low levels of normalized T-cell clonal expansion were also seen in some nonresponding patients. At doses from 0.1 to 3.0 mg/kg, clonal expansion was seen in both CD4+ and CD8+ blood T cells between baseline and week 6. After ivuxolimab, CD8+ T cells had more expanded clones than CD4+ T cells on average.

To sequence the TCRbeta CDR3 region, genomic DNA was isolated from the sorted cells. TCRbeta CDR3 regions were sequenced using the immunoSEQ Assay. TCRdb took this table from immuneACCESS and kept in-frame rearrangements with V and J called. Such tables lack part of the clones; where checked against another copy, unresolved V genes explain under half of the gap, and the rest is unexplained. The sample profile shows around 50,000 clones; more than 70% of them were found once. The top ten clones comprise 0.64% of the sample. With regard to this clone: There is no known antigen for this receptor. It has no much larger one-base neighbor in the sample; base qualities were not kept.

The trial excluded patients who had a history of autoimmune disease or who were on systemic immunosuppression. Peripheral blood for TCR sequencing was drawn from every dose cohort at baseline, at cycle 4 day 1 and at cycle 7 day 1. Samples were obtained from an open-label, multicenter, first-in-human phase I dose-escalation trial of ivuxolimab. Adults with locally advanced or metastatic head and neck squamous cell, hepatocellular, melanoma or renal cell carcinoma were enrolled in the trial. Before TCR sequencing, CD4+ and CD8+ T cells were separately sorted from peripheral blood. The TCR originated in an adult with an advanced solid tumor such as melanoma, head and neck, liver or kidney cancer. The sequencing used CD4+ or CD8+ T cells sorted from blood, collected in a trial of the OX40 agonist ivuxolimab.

The CDR3 region reads CASSLDGRTGGIDEQYF. The DNA sequence reads TGTGCCAGCAGCTTAGATGGAAGGACAGGGGGCATCGACGAGCAGTACTTC. Recombination joined TRBV11-2 with TRBJ2-7; 11 of the junction bases match TRBD1. Taken from cysteine to phenylalanine, the CDR3 has 17 residues. The retained sequence is limited to the CDR3, 51 bases, with the frame set at the first base. Trimming leaves V shorter by 0 bases and J shorter by 5 bases, with the junction holding 9 bases beyond the gene matches. The germline V gene encodes CDR1 SGHAT and CDR2 FQNNGV.